This T cell receptor (beta chain) was recovered during a study of regulatory T cells in long-lasting Graves disease. The study's findings and limits: Newly diagnosed patients shared about a thousand public clonotypes; persistent patients shared some 2,600. Favoring TRBV28, TRBJ1-2 and TRBJ2-5 was a feature seen in persistent disease. Sample size, which was small, may have reduced accuracy.

Comment on this clonotype: What it recognizes is unknown. An end of the junction differs from the germline gene, which may be a read error.

The length of the CDR3 is 17 residues. Germline CDR1 PRHDT, CDR2 FYEKMQ (reference sequence). Time point in this sample: newly diagnosed GD, antithyroid drugs for less than 3 months. From RNA extracted from PBMCs, the TCR library was made. CDR3 regions were amplified by Arm-PCR using iRepertoire HTBI primers to build TCR beta libraries. One entry per CDR3 protein results from TCRdb running MiXCR on the multiplex PCR reads. The sample gives some 330,000 distinct CDR3 sequences, roughly 10% of which show up once; approximately 17% is in the top ten. This sample was also put to use in a study of T cells in Graves' hyperthyroidism and ophthalmopathy.

The sequence was collected from a woman aged 18-29 years with Graves disease. J is TRBJ2-7 and V is TRBV13, with 8 positions matching TRBD1. This specimen was peripheral blood mononuclear cells (PBMCs), taken at new diagnosis, from a patient treated with antithyroid drugs. The CDR3 loop is CACSGPAGTGRVYEQYF. For the CDR3, the DNA is TGTGCCTGCAGCGGACCGGCCGGGACAGGTAGAGTCTACGAGCAGTACTTC.